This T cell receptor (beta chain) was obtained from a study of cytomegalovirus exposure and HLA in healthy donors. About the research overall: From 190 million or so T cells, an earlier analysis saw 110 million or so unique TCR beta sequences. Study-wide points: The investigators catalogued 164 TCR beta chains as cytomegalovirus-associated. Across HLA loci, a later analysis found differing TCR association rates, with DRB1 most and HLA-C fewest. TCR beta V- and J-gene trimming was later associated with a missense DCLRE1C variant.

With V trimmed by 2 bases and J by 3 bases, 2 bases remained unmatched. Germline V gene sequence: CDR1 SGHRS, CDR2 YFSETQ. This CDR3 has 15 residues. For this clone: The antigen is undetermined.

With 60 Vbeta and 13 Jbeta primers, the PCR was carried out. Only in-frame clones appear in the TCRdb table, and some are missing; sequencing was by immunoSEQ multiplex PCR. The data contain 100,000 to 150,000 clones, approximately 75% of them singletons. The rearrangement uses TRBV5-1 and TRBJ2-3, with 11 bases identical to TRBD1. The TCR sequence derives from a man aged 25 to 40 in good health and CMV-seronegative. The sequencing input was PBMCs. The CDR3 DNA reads TGCGCCAGCAGCTTAGGACAGGGGGCGACAGATACGCAGTATTTT. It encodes CASSLGQGATDTQYF.